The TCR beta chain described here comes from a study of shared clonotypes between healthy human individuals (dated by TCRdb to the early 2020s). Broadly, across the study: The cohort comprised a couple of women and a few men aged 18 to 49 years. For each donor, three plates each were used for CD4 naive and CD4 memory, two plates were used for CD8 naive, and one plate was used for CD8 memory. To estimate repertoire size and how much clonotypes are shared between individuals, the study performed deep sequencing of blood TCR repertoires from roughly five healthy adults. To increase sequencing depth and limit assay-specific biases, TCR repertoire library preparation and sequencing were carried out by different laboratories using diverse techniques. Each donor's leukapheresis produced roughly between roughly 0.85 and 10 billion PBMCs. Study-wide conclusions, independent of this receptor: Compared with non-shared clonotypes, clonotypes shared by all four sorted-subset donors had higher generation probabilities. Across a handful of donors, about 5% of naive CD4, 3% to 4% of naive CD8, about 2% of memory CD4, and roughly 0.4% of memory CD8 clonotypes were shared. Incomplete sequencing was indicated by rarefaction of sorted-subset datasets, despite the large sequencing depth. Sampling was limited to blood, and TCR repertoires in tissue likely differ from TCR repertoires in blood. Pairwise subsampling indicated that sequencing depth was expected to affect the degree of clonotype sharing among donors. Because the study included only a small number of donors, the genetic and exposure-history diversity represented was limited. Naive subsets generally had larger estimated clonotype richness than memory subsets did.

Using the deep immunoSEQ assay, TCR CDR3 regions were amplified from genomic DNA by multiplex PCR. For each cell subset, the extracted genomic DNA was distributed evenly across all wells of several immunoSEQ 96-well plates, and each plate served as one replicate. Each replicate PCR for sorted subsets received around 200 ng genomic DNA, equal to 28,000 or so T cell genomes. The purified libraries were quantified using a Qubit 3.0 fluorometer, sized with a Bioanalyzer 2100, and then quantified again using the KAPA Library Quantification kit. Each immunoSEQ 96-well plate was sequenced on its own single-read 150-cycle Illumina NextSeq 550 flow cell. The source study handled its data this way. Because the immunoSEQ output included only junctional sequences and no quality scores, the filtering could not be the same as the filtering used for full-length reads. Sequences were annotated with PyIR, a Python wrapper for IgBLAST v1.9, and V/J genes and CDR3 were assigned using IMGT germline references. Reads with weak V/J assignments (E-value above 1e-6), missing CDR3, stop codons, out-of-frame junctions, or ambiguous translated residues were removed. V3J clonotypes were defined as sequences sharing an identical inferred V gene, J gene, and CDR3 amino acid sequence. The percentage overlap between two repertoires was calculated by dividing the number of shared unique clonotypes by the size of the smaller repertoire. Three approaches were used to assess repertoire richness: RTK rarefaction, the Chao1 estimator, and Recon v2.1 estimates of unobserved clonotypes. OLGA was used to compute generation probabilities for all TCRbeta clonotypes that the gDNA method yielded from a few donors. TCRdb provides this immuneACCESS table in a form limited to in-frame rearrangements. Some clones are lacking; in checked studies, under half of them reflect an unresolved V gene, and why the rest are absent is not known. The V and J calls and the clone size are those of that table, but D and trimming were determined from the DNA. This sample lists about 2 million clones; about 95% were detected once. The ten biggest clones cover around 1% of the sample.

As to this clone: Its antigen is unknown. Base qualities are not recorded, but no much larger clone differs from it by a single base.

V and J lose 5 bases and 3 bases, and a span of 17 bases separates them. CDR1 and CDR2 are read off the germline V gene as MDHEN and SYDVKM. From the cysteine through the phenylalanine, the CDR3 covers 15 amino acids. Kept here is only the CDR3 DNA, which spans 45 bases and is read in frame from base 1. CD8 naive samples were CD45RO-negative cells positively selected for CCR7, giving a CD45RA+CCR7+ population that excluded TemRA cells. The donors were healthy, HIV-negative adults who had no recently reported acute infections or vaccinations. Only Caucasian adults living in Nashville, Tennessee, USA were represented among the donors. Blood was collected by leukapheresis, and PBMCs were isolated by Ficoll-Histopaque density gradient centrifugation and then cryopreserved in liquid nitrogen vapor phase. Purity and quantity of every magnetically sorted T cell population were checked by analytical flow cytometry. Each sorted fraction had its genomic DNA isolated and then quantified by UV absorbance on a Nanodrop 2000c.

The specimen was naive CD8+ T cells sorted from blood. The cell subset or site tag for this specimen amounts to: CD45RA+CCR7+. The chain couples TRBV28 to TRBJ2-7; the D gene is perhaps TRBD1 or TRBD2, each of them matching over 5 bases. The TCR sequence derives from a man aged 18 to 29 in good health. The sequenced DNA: TGTGCCAGCAGTACGGGAATCGACAGCCTCTACGAGCAGTACTTC. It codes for CASSTGIDSLYEQYF.